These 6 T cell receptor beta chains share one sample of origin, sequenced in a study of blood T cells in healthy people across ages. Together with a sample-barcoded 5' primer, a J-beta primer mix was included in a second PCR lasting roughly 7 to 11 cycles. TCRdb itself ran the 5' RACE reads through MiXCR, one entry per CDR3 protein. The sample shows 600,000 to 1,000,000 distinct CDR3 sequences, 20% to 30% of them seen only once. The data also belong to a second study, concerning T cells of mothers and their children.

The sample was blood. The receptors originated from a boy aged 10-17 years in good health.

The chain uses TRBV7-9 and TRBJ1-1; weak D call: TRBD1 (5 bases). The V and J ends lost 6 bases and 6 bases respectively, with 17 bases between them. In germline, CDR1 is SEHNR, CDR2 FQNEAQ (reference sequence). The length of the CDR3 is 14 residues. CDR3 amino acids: CASRETEQGPEAFF. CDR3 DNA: TGTGCCAGCAGGGAAACGGAGCAGGGACCTGAAGCTTTCTTT.

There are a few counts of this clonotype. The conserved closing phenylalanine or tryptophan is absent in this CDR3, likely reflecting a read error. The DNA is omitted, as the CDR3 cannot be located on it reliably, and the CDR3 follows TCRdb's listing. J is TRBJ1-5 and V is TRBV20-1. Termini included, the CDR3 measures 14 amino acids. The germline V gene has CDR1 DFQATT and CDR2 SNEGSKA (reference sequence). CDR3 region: CSARLQISNQPRHL.

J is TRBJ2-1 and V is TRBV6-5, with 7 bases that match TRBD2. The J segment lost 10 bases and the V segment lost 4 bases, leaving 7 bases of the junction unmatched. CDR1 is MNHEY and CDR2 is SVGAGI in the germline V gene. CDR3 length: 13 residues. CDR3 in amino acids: CASSWSGASEQFF. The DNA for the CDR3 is TGTGCCAGCAGTTGGAGCGGGGCTAGCGAGCAGTTCTTC.

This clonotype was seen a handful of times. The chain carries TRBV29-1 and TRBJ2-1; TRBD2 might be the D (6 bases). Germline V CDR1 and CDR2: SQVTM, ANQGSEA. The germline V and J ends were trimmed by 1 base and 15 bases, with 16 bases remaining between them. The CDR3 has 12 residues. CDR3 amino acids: CSVEGGSGVRFF. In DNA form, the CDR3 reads TGCAGCGTTGAAGGTGGATCGGGAGTTCGGTTCTTC.

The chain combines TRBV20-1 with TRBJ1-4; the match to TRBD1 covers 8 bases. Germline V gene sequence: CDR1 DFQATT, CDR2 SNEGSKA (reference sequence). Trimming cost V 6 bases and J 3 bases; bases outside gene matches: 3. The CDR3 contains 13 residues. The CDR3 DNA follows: TGCAGTGCATACAGGGGGGCTAATGAAAAACTGTTTTTT. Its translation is CSAYRGANEKLFF.

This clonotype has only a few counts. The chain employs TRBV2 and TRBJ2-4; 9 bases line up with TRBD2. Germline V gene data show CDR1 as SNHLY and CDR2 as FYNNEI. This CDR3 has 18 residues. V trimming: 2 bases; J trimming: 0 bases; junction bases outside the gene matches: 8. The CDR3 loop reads CASSEFLAGSKAKNIQYF. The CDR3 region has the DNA TGTGCCAGCAGTGAATTTCTAGCGGGAAGTAAAGCCAAAAACATTCAGTACTTC.